These 26 T cell receptor beta chains originate from one sample sequenced in a study of blood T cell repertoires in COVID-19. Sequencing used immunoSEQ multiplex PCR; TCRdb keeps in-frame clones, though not all of them. The sample holds more than 150,000 clones, around nine tenths seen once. Sequencing used peripheral blood. The receptors shown here come from a young woman who had recovered from COVID-19.

This rearrangement joins TRBV6-4 to TRBJ2-2, with a tentative D call TRBD2 (5 bases). V shed 0 bases and J shed 0 bases, with 11 bases lying between them. Germline assignment: CDR1 MRHNA and CDR2 SNTAGT. CDR3 length: 17 amino acids. DNA for the CDR3: TGTGCCAGCAGTGACTCGAGTGAGGGATCGAACACCGGGGAGCTGTTTTTT. Its protein is CASSDSSEGSNTGELFF.

V is TRBV27 and J is TRBJ2-7, with D maybe TRBD2 (7 bases). This CDR3 has 13 amino acids. V gave up 6 bases and J gave up 4 bases, with 13 bases separating them. Germline assignment: CDR1 MNHEY and CDR2 SMNVEV (reference sequence). In DNA form, the CDR3 reads TGTGCCAGCAGATACAGGGAGGGATACGAGCAGTACTTC. This translates into CASRYREGYEQYF.

The chain recombines TRBV27 with TRBJ1-5; D unresolved. The CDR3 has 16 amino acids. Germline CDR1 is MNHEY and CDR2 is SMNVEV (reference sequence). The germline V and J ends were trimmed by 1 base and 4 bases, with 14 bases remaining between them. DNA for the CDR3: TGTGCCAGCAGTTTATACGGGGAACAATGGAATCAGCCCCAGCATTTT. Amino acid sequence: CASSLYGEQWNQPQHF.

This rearrangement joins TRBV4-1 to TRBJ2-1, with D possibly being TRBD1 (6 bases). This CDR3 has 17 amino acids. Between the trimmed V and J ends, which lost 2 bases and 4 bases, there was a span of 18 bases. Germline V gene data show CDR1 as MGHRA and CDR2 as YSYEKL. CDR3 sequence: CASSQPRGGARYNEQFF. DNA for the CDR3: TGCGCCAGCAGCCAACCCCGAGGGGGAGCCCGATACAATGAGCAGTTCTTC.

J is TRBJ2-5 and V is TRBV5-6; 8 nucleotides line up with TRBD2. This CDR3 contains 17 residues. Trimming at V came to 0 bases and at J to 5 bases, leaving 12 bases not matched to a gene. The germline V gene has CDR1 SGHDT and CDR2 YYEEEE. The CDR3 DNA is TGTGCCAGCAGCTTGGGTTACGGGAGGGAGAACTCGGAGACCCAGTACTTC. This gives the protein CASSLGYGRENSETQYF.

V is TRBV5-4 and J is TRBJ1-2; D not certain. The CDR3 extends over 14 amino acids. Per germline, CDR1 SGHNT and CDR2 YYREEE (reference sequence). V lost 4 bases to trimming and J lost 2 bases, with 12 bases between them. CDR3 in DNA: TGTGCCAGCAGCCCCTCGCGCTCGAACTATGGCTACACCTTC. Its protein product is CASSPSRSNYGYTF. Full variable domain (remainder filled in from reference TRBV5-4 and TRBJ1-2): ETGVTQSPTHLIKTRGQQVTLRCSSQSGHNTVSWYQQALGQGPQFIFQYYREEENGRGNFPPRFSGLQFPNYSSELNVNALELDDSALYLCASSPSRSNYGYTFGSGTRLTVV.

The rearrangement links TRBV4-3 to TRBJ1-6; D unresolved. Trimming stripped 0 bases from V and 10 bases from J, with 16 bases between. Germline CDR1 and CDR2: LGHNA and YSLEER. This CDR3 contains 16 residues. The CDR3 DNA sequence: TGCGCCAGCAGCCAAGATCCCACGGGAGGAGGGTCACCCCTCCACTTT. Translation gives CASSQDPTGGGSPLHF.

The chain recombines TRBV3-1 (or the pseudogene TRBV3-2) with TRBJ1-2, with D possibly being TRBD1 (6 bases). CDR3 size: 17 residues. The V end lost 5 bases, the J end lost 0 bases, and 19 bases lay between the germline ends. Looked up from germline, CDR1 is LGHDT and CDR2 is YNNKEL (reference sequence). The CDR3 sequence: CASSFFSGGAANYGYTF. In DNA, the CDR3 is TGTGCCAGCAGCTTTTTTTCGGGGGGCGCCGCTAACTATGGCTACACCTTC.

The V gene is TRBV2, the J gene TRBJ2-2; D might be TRBD1 (5 bases). Trimming pared 6 bases from V and 1 base from J, leaving 9 bases between. The CDR3 is made up of 14 amino acids. From germline, CDR1 is SNHLY and CDR2 FYNNEI. The CDR3 spells CASSPDRNTGELFF. The CDR3 DNA reads TGTGCCAGCAGCCCCGACAGGAACACCGGGGAGCTGTTTTTT.

V is TRBV7-2 and J is TRBJ1-4; 8 bases align to TRBD1. CDR1 SGHTA and CDR2 FQGNSA come from the germline V gene. V trimming: 2 bases; J trimming: 7 bases; junction bases outside the gene matches: 9. The CDR3 covers 16 residues. Here the CDR3 reads CASSLFSGGAVEKLFF. For the CDR3, the DNA is TGTGCCAGCAGCTTATTTTCAGGGGGCGCCGTTGAAAAACTGTTTTTT.

J is TRBJ2-7 and V is TRBV6-5, with 8 nucleotides matching TRBD1. This CDR3 contains 13 residues. Germline CDR1 MNHEY, CDR2 SVGAGI. The V and J ends lost 6 bases and 6 bases, in that order; junction bases with no gene match: 7. The CDR3 is CASSLGQATEQYF. As DNA, the CDR3 is TGTGCCAGCAGCCTGGGACAGGCGACCGAGCAGTACTTC.

The chain links TRBV2 to TRBJ1-2; D remains unclear. This CDR3 has 14 amino acids. Trimming left V 7 bases short and J 4 bases short, with 16 bases between. Germline values: CDR1 SNHLY, CDR2 FYNNEI. The CDR3 loop reads CASTRNQFSYGYTF. DNA of the CDR3: TGTGCCAGCACCCGAAATCAGTTTTCCTATGGCTACACCTTC.

The chain has TRBV2 and TRBJ1-1; D not resolved. Germline V gene sequence: CDR1 SNHLY, CDR2 FYNNEI. Trimming took off 4 bases at V and 7 bases at J, with 13 bases between the two ends. The CDR3 contains 13 residues. The CDR3 protein is CASSVGGLLEAFF. The CDR3 DNA follows: TGTGCCAGCAGTGTAGGCGGTCTCCTTGAAGCTTTCTTT.

The chain uses TRBV9 and TRBJ2-5, with D possibly TRBD1 on 6 matching bases. Between the trimmed V and J ends, which lost 4 bases and 2 bases, there was a span of 18 bases. CDR1 is SGDLS and CDR2 is YYNGEE in the germline V gene. This CDR3 comprises 16 residues. DNA of the CDR3: TGTGCCAGCAGCCAGCGAACAGGGTTAGCTCAAGAGACCCAGTACTTC. Protein product: CASSQRTGLAQETQYF.

The chain joins TRBV5-1 to TRBJ2-2; 10 bases map to TRBD1. Germline V lookup: CDR1 SGHRS, CDR2 YFSETQ. Trimming at V came to 3 bases and at J to 3 bases, leaving 2 bases not matched to a gene. The CDR3 extends over 15 amino acids. CDR3 nucleotides: TGCGCCAGCAGCTGGGACAGGGGATACACCGGGGAGCTGTTTTTT. The encoded protein is CASSWDRGYTGELFF.

The chain links TRBV7-8 to TRBJ1-1; D perhaps matches TRBD1 (6 bases). V lost 2 bases and J lost 0, with 13 bases in between. This CDR3 has 16 amino acids. Germline CDR1 and CDR2: SGHVS and FQNEAQ. The CDR3 here is CASSLNGQRMNTEAFF. Written as DNA, the CDR3 is TGTGCCAGCAGCTTAAACGGACAGCGGATGAACACTGAAGCTTTCTTT.

V and J are TRBV4-2 and TRBJ1-2; D is possibly TRBD1 (5 bases). The germline CDR1 and CDR2 sequences are LGHNA and YNFKEQ. With 1 base removed from V and 5 bases from J, the gap between germline ends came to 14 bases. The CDR3 runs 15 residues. Written as DNA, the CDR3 is TGTGCCAGCAGCCAAGGGGAGGGGTCCGTTTATGGCTACACCTTC. It encodes CASSQGEGSVYGYTF.

The rearrangement links TRBV27 to TRBJ1-2; D is perhaps TRBD1 (6 bases). Per the germline V gene, CDR1 is MNHEY and CDR2 is SMNVEV (reference sequence). Trimming removed 6 bases from V and 3 bases from J, with 17 bases in between. The CDR3 is 15 amino acids. The CDR3 loop reads CASRRGGGKDYGYTF. Written as DNA, the CDR3 is TGTGCCAGCAGACGAGGGGGGGGTAAAGACTATGGCTACACCTTC.

The sample holds a few counts of this clone. The gene calls are TRBV5-4 and TRBJ2-7, with a tentative D call TRBD2 (7 bases). From germline, CDR1 is SGHNT and CDR2 YYREEE (reference sequence). V gave up 3 bases and J gave up 4 bases, with 17 bases separating them. The CDR3 runs 15 residues. CDR3 loop: CASSWGAGEGYEQYF. The CDR3 coding sequence is TGTGCCAGCAGCTGGGGGGCGGGGGAAGGGTACGAGCAGTACTTC.

The genes are TRBV29-1 and TRBJ2-1; D may be TRBD1 (5 bases). This CDR3 region has 14 residues. Deletions cut 3 bases from V and 6 bases from J, with 15 bases between. Germline V gene sequence: CDR1 SQVTM, CDR2 ANQGSEA. The CDR3 loop reads CSVEGQGPGNEQFF. DNA for the CDR3: TGCAGCGTTGAGGGGCAGGGTCCGGGCAATGAGCAGTTCTTC.

The chain recombines TRBV13 with TRBJ2-3, with 10 bases matching TRBD2. This CDR3 contains 15 residues. V shed 5 bases, J shed 5 bases, and the junction held 7 bases outside the gene matches. Germline-derived CDR1 and CDR2 are PRHDT and FYEKMQ (reference sequence). As DNA, the CDR3 is TGTGCCAGCAGCCTAGCGGGAGCCCAGGGAGATACGCAGTATTTT. Its translation is CASSLAGAQGDTQYF.

There are a few counts of this clone. The chain employs TRBV6-4 and TRBJ2-1; 11 bases line up with TRBD1. There are 15 residues in the CDR3. V gave up 2 bases and J gave up 9 bases; unmatched junction bases: 6. Germline loops: CDR1 MRHNA, CDR2 SNTAGT. The CDR3 here is CASSDTGTGGGEQFF. CDR3 nucleotides: TGTGCCAGCAGTGACACAGGGACAGGGGGAGGTGAGCAGTTCTTC.

On this clone: This CDR3 is also generated by other DNA sequences in the sample. The V gene is TRBV4-1, the J gene TRBJ1-2; 12 bases align to TRBD1. The V gene end was trimmed by 4 bases and the J gene end by 7 bases; junction bases not matched to a gene: 4. Germline lookup yields CDR1 MGHRA and CDR2 YSYEKL. The length of the CDR3 is 14 residues. CDR3 in DNA: TGCGCCAGCAGCCCGGGACAGGGGGCGCTTGGCTACACCTTC. Amino acid sequence: CASSPGQGALGYTF.

This clone is a singleton in its sample. The chain couples TRBV6-2 or TRBV6-3 to TRBJ2-4; 8 bases are a match to TRBD2. Germline values: CDR1 MNHEY, CDR2 SVGEGT. The trim removed 2 bases at V and 6 bases at J, leaving 9 bases unmatched. The CDR3 spans 16 residues. The chain's CDR3 is CASSYGGSSGRNIQYF. DNA for the CDR3: TGTGCCAGCAGTTACGGGGGTTCTAGCGGGCGAAACATTCAGTACTTC.

The rearrangement uses TRBV28 and TRBJ1-3; no clear D. Germline CDR1 and CDR2: MDHEN and SYDVKM. The CDR3 is 15 amino acids. Trimming cost V 5 bases and J 2 bases, with 13 bases left between them. CDR3 bases: TGTGCCAGCAGTATTGAGGGAGGAACTGGAAACACCATATATTTT. This translates into CASSIEGGTGNTIYF.

This clone appeared a few times. The rearrangement uses TRBV10-3 and TRBJ1-6; D perhaps matches TRBD1 (6 bases). With 1 base removed from V and 6 bases from J, the gap between germline ends came to 10 bases. This CDR3 is 15 amino acids long. In germline, CDR1 is ENHRY, CDR2 SYGVKD. CDR3 bases: TGTGCCATCAGTGAGTTACAGGGAGCTAATTCACCCCTCCACTTT. Translated, it gives CAISELQGANSPLHF.